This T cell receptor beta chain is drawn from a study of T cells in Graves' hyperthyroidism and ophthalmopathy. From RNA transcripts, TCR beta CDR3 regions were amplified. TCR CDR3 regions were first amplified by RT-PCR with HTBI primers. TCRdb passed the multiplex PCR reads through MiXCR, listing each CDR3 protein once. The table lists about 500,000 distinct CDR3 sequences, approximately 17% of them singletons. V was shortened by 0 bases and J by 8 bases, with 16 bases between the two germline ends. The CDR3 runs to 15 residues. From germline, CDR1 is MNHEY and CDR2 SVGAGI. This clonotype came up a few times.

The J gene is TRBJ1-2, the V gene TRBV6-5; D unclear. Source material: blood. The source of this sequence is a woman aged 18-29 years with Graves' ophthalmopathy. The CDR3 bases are TGTGCCAGCAGTTACTCGACGAACGGCCTAGAGGGCTACACCTTC. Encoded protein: CASSYSTNGLEGYTF.